These 12 T cell receptor beta chains were sequenced from one sample in a study of metastatic and nonmetastatic thyroid tumors. MiXCR was used by TCRdb to re-call the PCR reads. The sample contains 24,000 or so clones, approximately 13% of which appear only once. No treatment of any kind had been given to any patient before thyroid surgery. What was sequenced was blood. Source of these receptors: a female donor with papillary thyroid cancer or a benign thyroid nodule (not recorded which). Some clones in this sample may be carry-over from other donors' samples.

The chain has TRBV4-2 and TRBJ1-2; possible D gene TRBD1, 5 bases. The length of the CDR3 is 15 residues. The germline gives CDR1 LGHNA, CDR2 YNFKEQ. V lost 4 bases to trimming and J lost 2 bases, with 14 bases between them. The CDR3 sequence is CASSPSTQENYGYTF. The CDR3 DNA is TGTGCCAGCAGCCCGAGCACACAGGAGAACTATGGCTACACCTTC.

Points on this clone: A junction end diverges from the germline sequence, so it may reflect a read error. The chain joins TRBV4-1 to TRBJ2-1; the D is unclear. This CDR3 has 12 residues. Germline V CDR1 and CDR2: MGHRA, YSYEKL. The CDR3 nucleotides read TGCGCCAGCAGCCAAGGAGAAAATTATCAGTTATTC. Encoded protein: CASSQGENYQLF.

The table lists this clone with many counts. The chain is built from TRBV7-2 and TRBJ2-5, with D possibly being TRBD2 (6 bases). Trimming stripped 5 bases from V and 2 bases from J, with 9 bases between. CDR1 is SGHTA, CDR2 FQGNSA, per germline. The length of the CDR3 is 13 residues. CDR3 DNA sequence: TGTGCCAGCAGCCGCGGGACTCAAGAGACCCAGTACTTC. Protein product: CASSRGTQETQYF.

Ten or more counts support this clone. The chain has TRBV28 and TRBJ1-6, with D perhaps TRBD1 (5 bases). This CDR3 is built from 15 residues. Germline-derived CDR1 and CDR2 are MDHEN and SYDVKM. V gave up 5 bases and J gave up 4 bases, with 12 bases separating them. The CDR3 sequence: CASSPPGPYNSPLHF. In DNA, the CDR3 is TGTGCCAGCAGTCCCCCGGGACCTTATAATTCACCCCTCCACTTT.

This clone has at least ten counts. The chain joins TRBV3-1 to TRBJ1-4, with D maybe TRBD1 (6 bases). V was trimmed by 0 bases and J by 5 bases, leaving 13 bases between them. The germline V gene has CDR1 LGHDT and CDR2 YNNKEL (reference sequence). The CDR3 consists of 16 residues. CDR3 bases: TGTGCCAGCAGCCAAGACACGGGGGCTATAAATGAAAAACTGTTTTTT. Protein product: CASSQDTGAINEKLFF.

This clone was recorded at least ten times. The V and J genes are TRBV19 and TRBJ1-5, with D unclear. Germline assignment: CDR1 LNHDA and CDR2 SQIVND (reference sequence). The CDR3 runs to 13 residues. V lost 3 bases to trimming and J lost 5 bases, with 8 bases between them. CDR3 sequence reads: CASSMREYQPQHF. The CDR3 DNA follows: TGTGCCAGTAGTATGAGGGAGTATCAGCCCCAGCATTTT.

This clone was counted ten times or more. V gene TRBV6-1 combines with J gene TRBJ1-2; the D gene is possibly TRBD1 (5 bases). In germline, CDR1 is MNHNS, CDR2 SASEGT. This CDR3 region has 15 residues. The V end lost 4 bases, the J end lost 5 bases, and 17 bases lay between the germline ends. The CDR3 region is CASSVIEGWGYGYTF. The CDR3 nucleotides read TGTGCCAGCAGTGTTATAGAGGGTTGGGGGTATGGCTACACCTTC.

V gene TRBV5-8 combines with J gene TRBJ2-5, with D possibly being TRBD1 or TRBD2 (6 bases each). This CDR3 contains 16 residues. V lost 0 bases and J lost 6, with 18 bases in between. CDR1 SGHTS and CDR2 YDEGEE come from the germline V gene. CDR3 sequence reads: CASSLGGAWGQQTQYF. The CDR3 nucleotides are TGTGCCAGCAGCTTGGGGGGGGCATGGGGTCAACAGACCCAGTACTTC.

This clone has a count of ten or more. V is TRBV30 and J is TRBJ2-1; 16 bases align to TRBD2. Unmatched junction bases numbered 6, after V lost 3 bases and J lost 10 bases. The germline CDR1 and CDR2 sequences are GTSNPN and SVGIG (reference sequence). CDR3 size: 15 residues. The CDR3 spells CAWSKGLAGGDEQFF. In DNA, the CDR3 is TGTGCCTGGAGCAAGGGACTAGCGGGAGGGGACGAGCAGTTCTTC. Full variable domain (missing parts from reference TRBV30 and TRBJ2-1): SQTIHQWPATLVQPVGSPLSLECTVEGTSNPNLYWYRQAAGRGLQLLFYSVGIGQISSEVPQNLSASRPQDRQFILSSKKLLLSDSGFYLCAWSKGLAGGDEQFFGPGTRLTVL.

This clone is labeled as medium-sized. The V and J genes are TRBV4-1 and TRBJ1-5; D is unclear. The CDR3 has 13 amino acids. From germline, CDR1 is MGHRA and CDR2 YSYEKL. Trimming cost V 3 bases and J 0 bases, with 3 bases left between them. In DNA, the CDR3 is TGCGCCAGCAGCCAGTATAGCAATCAGCCCCAGCATTTT. This translates into CASSQYSNQPQHF.

This clone has a count of ten or more. The rearrangement links TRBV19 to TRBJ2-5; D not resolved. Trimming pared 5 bases from V and 3 bases from J, leaving 7 bases between. This CDR3 spans 12 amino acids. Germline V gene sequence: CDR1 LNHDA, CDR2 SQIVND (reference sequence). The DNA of the CDR3 is TGTGCCAGTAGTTTCCGGGAAGAGACCCAGTACTTC. It codes for CASSFREETQYF.

This clone has a count of ten or more. The gene calls are TRBV30 and TRBJ2-2; unclear D gene. V was trimmed by 4 bases and J by 2 bases, leaving 11 bases between them. The germline V gene has CDR1 GTSNPN and CDR2 SVGIG (reference sequence). The CDR3 runs to 14 residues. The CDR3 DNA follows: TGTGCCTGGAAATGGGCGGCTAACACCGGGGAGCTGTTTTTT. Translating it yields CAWKWAANTGELFF.